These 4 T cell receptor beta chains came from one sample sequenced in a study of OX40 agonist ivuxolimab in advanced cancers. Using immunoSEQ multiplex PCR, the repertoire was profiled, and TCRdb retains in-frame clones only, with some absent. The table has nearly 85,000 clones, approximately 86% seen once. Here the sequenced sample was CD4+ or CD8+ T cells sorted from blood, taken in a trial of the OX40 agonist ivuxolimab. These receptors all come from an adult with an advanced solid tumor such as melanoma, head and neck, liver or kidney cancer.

The CDR3 loop is CASSSTRGNEKLFF. In DNA form, the CDR3 reads TGTGCCAGCAGCTCAACACGAGGGAATGAAAAACTGTTTTTT. The V gene is TRBV13, the J gene TRBJ1-4; no reliable D call. CDR1 is PRHDT and CDR2 is FYEKMQ in the germline V gene (reference sequence). Trimming pared 4 bases from V and 5 bases from J, leaving 11 bases between. This CDR3 spans 14 amino acids.

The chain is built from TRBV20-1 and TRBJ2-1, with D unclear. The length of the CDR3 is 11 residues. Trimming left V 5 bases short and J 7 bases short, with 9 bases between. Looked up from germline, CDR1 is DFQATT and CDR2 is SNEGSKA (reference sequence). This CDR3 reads CSAPLGNEQFF. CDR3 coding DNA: TGCAGTGCTCCCCTAGGGAATGAGCAGTTCTTC.

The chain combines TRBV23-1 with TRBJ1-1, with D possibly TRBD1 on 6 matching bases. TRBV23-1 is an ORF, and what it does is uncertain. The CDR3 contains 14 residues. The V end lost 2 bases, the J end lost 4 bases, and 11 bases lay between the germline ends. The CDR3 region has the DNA TGCGCCAGCAGTCAACTGGAGGGGGGCACTGAAGCTTTCTTT. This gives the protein CASSQLEGGTEAFF.

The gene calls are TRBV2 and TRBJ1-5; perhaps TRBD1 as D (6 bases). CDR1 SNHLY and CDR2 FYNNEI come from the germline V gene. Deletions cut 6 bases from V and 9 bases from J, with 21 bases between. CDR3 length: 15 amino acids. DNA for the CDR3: TGTGCCAGCAGAATGTATCGGGACACTATACCGCCCCAGCATTTT. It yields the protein CASRMYRDTIPPQHF. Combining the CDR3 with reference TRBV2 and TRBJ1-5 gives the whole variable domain EPEVTQTPSHQVTQMGQEVILRCVPISNHLYFYWYRQILGQKVEFLVSFYNNEISEKSEIFDDQFSVERPDGSNFTLKIRSTKLEDSAMYFCASRMYRDTIPPQHFGDGTRLSIL.